This is a list of T cell receptor beta chains from one sample in a study of blood T cell repertoires in COVID-19. Only in-frame clones appear in the TCRdb table, and some are missing; sequencing was by immunoSEQ multiplex PCR. The sample lists 130,000 or so clones, 84% occurring once. Sequenced material: peripheral blood. These receptors all stem from a woman aged 55-69 years with acute or convalescent COVID-19. The CDR3 runs from the conserved cysteine through the conserved F or W. Each record gives: V gene, clone size, D gene, J gene, CDR3 protein, CDR3 DNA. D genes are given only for firm matches. Expanded clones are given a class, and other clones once, few, many or no size at all.

TRBV7-6	-	-	TRBJ1-6	CASSLSTERGSPLHF	TGTGCCAGCAGCTTATCCACAGAAAGGGGTTCACCCCTCCACTTT
TRBV5-1	-	-	TRBJ1-1	CASNPQGMDTEAFF	TGCGCCAGCAACCCTCAGGGTATGGACACTGAAGCTTTCTTT
TRBV3-1/TRBV3-2	once	-	TRBJ1-3	CASSQGGGVHSGNTIYF	TGTGCCAGCAGCCAAGGCGGGGGGGTCCACTCTGGAAACACCATATATTTT
TRBV12-3/TRBV12-4	-	-	TRBJ1-1	CASRPIRGPEAFF	TGTGCCAGCAGGCCAATCAGGGGCCCTGAAGCTTTCTTT
TRBV11-2	-	TRBD1	TRBJ1-2	CASSLAGTGRTNGYTF	TGTGCCAGCAGCTTAGCCGGGACAGGGAGAACCAATGGCTACACCTTC
TRBV18	-	TRBD1	TRBJ1-4	CASSPPGQGGEKLFF	TGTGCCAGCTCACCTCCGGGACAGGGGGGAGAAAAACTGTTTTTT
TRBV19	few	-	TRBJ1-6	CASKTRENSPLHF	TGTGCCAGTAAAACACGGGAGAATTCACCCCTCCACTTT
TRBV12-3/TRBV12-4	-	-	TRBJ1-2	CASSRSASKDYTF	TGTGCCAGCAGTAGATCTGCGTCAAAAGACTACACCTTC
TRBV30	-	-	TRBJ1-4	CGGQFNEKLFF	TGTGGCGGACAGTTCAATGAAAAACTGTTTTTT
TRBV5-1	-	-	TRBJ1-6	CASSPHRAPRALHF	TGCGCCAGCAGCCCCCACAGGGCCCCTAGGGCCCTCCACTTT
TRBV28	-	-	TRBJ1-5	CASSPSTWTDSNQPQHF	TGTGCCAGCAGTCCTTCCACTTGGACAGATAGCAATCAGCCCCAGCATTTT
TRBV7-3	-	-	TRBJ2-3	CASTSENTDTQYF	TGTGCCAGCACCTCGGAGAACACAGATACGCAGTATTTT
TRBV24-1	-	-	TRBJ2-1	CATSDRGIEDNEQFF	TGTGCCACCAGTGATAGAGGGATAGAGGATAATGAGCAGTTCTTC
TRBV21-1	few	-	TRBJ1-2	CASSNPRAPIPSEDGYTF	TGTGCCAGCAGCAACCCACGAGCCCCTATCCCTTCTGAAGATGGCTACACCTTC
TRBV19	-	TRBD2	TRBJ2-3	CASSKLAGPGDTQYF	TGTGCCAGTAGTAAACTAGCGGGGCCAGGGGATACGCAGTATTTT
TRBV28	-	TRBD1	TRBJ1-6	CASSSINRGTSNSPLHF	TGTGCCAGCAGTTCTATTAACAGGGGGACGAGTAATTCACCCCTCCACTTT
TRBV2	-	TRBD1	TRBJ1-6	CASEPTGGRSPLHF	TGTGCCAGCGAGCCGACAGGGGGGAGATCACCCCTCCACTTT
TRBV28	-	TRBD1	TRBJ1-2	CATSLAGGYGYTF	TGTGCCACGTCCTTGGCAGGGGGCTATGGCTACACCTTC
TRBV5-1	-	-	TRBJ1-2	CASSLGGNGYTF	TGCGCCAGCAGCTTGGGCGGGAACGGCTACACCTTC
TRBV5-1	-	-	TRBJ2-3	CASRDSPSTDTQYF	TGCGCCAGCAGGGACAGTCCTAGCACAGATACGCAGTATTTT
TRBV27	-	TRBD1	TRBJ1-4	CASRGGTGHEKLFF	TGTGCCAGCAGAGGGGGGACAGGCCATGAAAAACTGTTTTTT
TRBV2	once	TRBD1	TRBJ1-1	CASRPTGGTEAFF	TGTGCCAGCAGACCGACAGGGGGTACTGAAGCTTTCTTT
TRBV14	-	-	TRBJ1-1	CASSQYAPRGTEAFF	TGTGCCAGCAGCCAATATGCCCCCCGGGGAACTGAAGCTTTCTTT
TRBV24-1	-	-	TRBJ1-5	CATSDSPSGDSQPQHF	TGTGCCACCAGTGATTCTCCTTCAGGGGATAGTCAGCCCCAGCATTTT
TRBV27	-	-	TRBJ1-6	CASKGGGSRSPLHF	TGTGCCAGCAAGGGTGGAGGGTCCAGGTCACCCCTCCACTTT
TRBV27	few	-	TRBJ2-7	CASSLAAALRSEQYF	TGTGCCAGCAGTTTAGCAGCGGCACTTCGGTCCGAGCAGTACTTC
TRBV6-5	-	-	TRBJ2-2	CASSRLEGTGELFF	TGTGCCAGCAGTAGACTGGAGGGCACCGGGGAGCTGTTTTTT
TRBV4-1	once	TRBD1	TRBJ1-2	CASSLNPGQGPYGYTF	TGCGCCAGCAGCCTGAACCCGGGACAGGGCCCCTATGGCTACACCTTC
TRBV2	-	TRBD1	TRBJ2-2	CASSEGAGGTGELFF	TGTGCCAGCAGTGAAGGGGCAGGGGGCACCGGGGAGCTGTTTTTT
TRBV11-2	-	-	TRBJ1-6	CASSPGGTVSSYNSPLHF	TGTGCCAGCAGCCCCGGGGGGACGGTTAGCTCCTATAATTCACCCCTCCACTTT
TRBV11-2	once	TRBD1	TRBJ1-1	CASKPADRAEAFF	TGTGCCAGCAAGCCTGCTGACAGGGCTGAAGCTTTCTTT
TRBV4-2	few	TRBD1	TRBJ1-4	CASSQRVGTAQEKLFF	TGTGCCAGCAGCCAAAGGGTTGGGACAGCCCAGGAAAAACTGTTTTTT
TRBV25-1	-	-	TRBJ2-2	CASSGRAANTGELFF	TGTGCCAGCAGTGGGAGGGCCGCCAACACCGGGGAGCTGTTTTTT
TRBV29-1	-	-	TRBJ1-1	CSVEDGRNTEAFF	TGCAGCGTTGAAGACGGGAGGAACACTGAAGCTTTCTTT
TRBV18	-	-	TRBJ2-1	CASSPGTGSTYNEQFF	TGTGCCAGCTCGCCGGGTACAGGGTCCACGTACAATGAGCAGTTCTTC